The TCR beta chain under discussion was sequenced for a study of cytomegalovirus exposure and HLA in healthy donors. Overall study results and limits: TCR association rates varied by HLA locus in a later analysis, with DRB1 highest and HLA-C lowest. Near-uniform donor sequencing depth was presumed by presence/absence analyses. Some V segments (TRBV6-2 and TRBV6-3 among them) were excluded as indistinguishable.

The germline V gene encodes CDR1 MNHNS and CDR2 SASEGT. The CDR3 totals 15 residues. The J segment lost 6 bases and the V segment lost 4 bases, leaving 6 bases of the junction unmatched. PCR involved 60 Vbeta and 13 Jbeta primers. Measured with immunoSEQ multiplex PCR; TCRdb has only the in-frame clones, and not every one. Here the sample spans under 70,000 clones, about 70% being singletons. This clone was counted a single time. What it recognizes is unknown. The sequence was obtained from a woman aged 25 to 45 in good health and CMV-seronegative. The J gene is TRBJ2-3, the V gene TRBV6-1; 11 nucleotides align to TRBD2. The sequenced sample consisted of PBMCs. CDR3 in amino acids: CASSVSGGALDTQYF. Written as DNA, the CDR3 is TGTGCCAGCAGTGTTAGCGGGGGGGCCCTTGATACGCAGTATTTT.